The clone carrying this TCR beta chain occurred a few times. Building of the TCR beta libraries involved iRepertoire HTBI primers and Arm-PCR of CDR3 regions. TCRdb analysed the multiplex PCR reads with MiXCR anew, one entry per CDR3 protein. Altogether more than 350,000 distinct CDR3 sequences are present, 15% being singletons, with the ten largest covering 16%. Indicated time point: newly diagnosed GD, antithyroid drugs for less than 3 months. The TCR library used RNA extracted from PBMCs. The authors drew patients from an endocrinology department in Xi'an, China. The record originates from a study of regulatory T cells in long-lasting Graves disease. This sample also belongs to another study, concerning T cells in Graves' hyperthyroidism and ophthalmopathy. That work states: Graves' hyperthyroidism without ophthalmopathy progression within 18 months was termed stable. A model built on 13 V-J features separated ophthalmopathy from stable hyperthyroidism.

This TCR came from a woman aged 30 to 39 with Graves disease. The sample was peripheral blood mononuclear cells (PBMCs), taken at new diagnosis, from a patient treated with antithyroid drugs.

CDR3 nucleotide sequence: TGTGCCAGTAGAGTGGCCAGCGGGAGGGCCCAAGAGACCCAGTACTTC. Amino acids: CASRVASGRAQETQYF. This chain connects TRBV19 to TRBJ2-5; 10 positions match TRBD2. The V and J ends lost 6 bases and 1 base, in that order; junction bases with no gene match: 8. Germline V CDR1 and CDR2: LNHDA, SQIVND (reference sequence). This CDR3 has 16 amino acids.